This T cell receptor beta chain was recovered during a study of tumor-infiltrating lymphocytes in primary liver carcinoma. A primer in the constant region served to generate TCR beta cDNA from approximately 460 ng of total RNA. Construction of TCR beta libraries relied on three successive nested multiplex PCR rounds employing slightly modified ARM-PCR. Each CDR3 protein gets one entry after TCRdb re-called the multiplex PCR reads with MiXCR. This sample has 330,000 or so distinct CDR3 sequences, with about 61% found just once. Details on this clonotype: Its antigen remains unidentified. A much larger clone differs from this one at a single base, so this may be a read error.

Findings and limits, study-wide: Tumor tissue displayed a significantly greater top-250-clone fraction than blood (p = 0.039).

The source of the blood RNA was unsorted whole blood, and germline DNA was extracted as well. This clonotype was sampled from a man in his forties with primary liver carcinoma and hepatitis B virus infection. The sample comprised peripheral blood.

In DNA, the CDR3 is TGTACCAGCAGCCAAGGGGTAGGCGCCCAGCCCCAGCATTTT. It yields the protein CTSSQGVGAQPQHF. V and J are TRBV14 and TRBJ1-5, with TRBD1 as a possible D gene (5 bases). In germline, CDR1 is SGHDN, CDR2 FVKESK. The CDR3 consists of 14 residues.